The T cell receptor beta chain under discussion was sequenced for a study of blood T cell repertoires in COVID-19. Study at large: Sites in the United States, Italy and Spain provided acute and convalescent COVID-19 samples. Sources were T cells, B-cell-depleted T cells, or PBMCs; the material itself was cDNA or gDNA.

Here immunoSEQ multiplex PCR was the method, and the copy in TCRdb shows in-frame clones only, minus some. The table has 180,000 or so clones, about 80% seen once; the top ten hold 8% to 13%. Germline V gene data show CDR1 as WSHSY and CDR2 as SAAADI. The CDR3 covers 13 residues. V dropped 6 bases and J dropped 7; count of bases not matched to a gene: 3. The chain is built from TRBV10-2 and TRBJ1-5, with 10 positions matching TRBD1. Specimen: PBMCs or T cells enriched from blood (not recorded which). This sequence originates from a middle-aged man who had recovered from COVID-19. CDR3 nucleotides: TGCGCCAGCAGGGACAGGGGGACCCAGCCCCAGCATTTT. Translated: CASRDRGTQPQHF.